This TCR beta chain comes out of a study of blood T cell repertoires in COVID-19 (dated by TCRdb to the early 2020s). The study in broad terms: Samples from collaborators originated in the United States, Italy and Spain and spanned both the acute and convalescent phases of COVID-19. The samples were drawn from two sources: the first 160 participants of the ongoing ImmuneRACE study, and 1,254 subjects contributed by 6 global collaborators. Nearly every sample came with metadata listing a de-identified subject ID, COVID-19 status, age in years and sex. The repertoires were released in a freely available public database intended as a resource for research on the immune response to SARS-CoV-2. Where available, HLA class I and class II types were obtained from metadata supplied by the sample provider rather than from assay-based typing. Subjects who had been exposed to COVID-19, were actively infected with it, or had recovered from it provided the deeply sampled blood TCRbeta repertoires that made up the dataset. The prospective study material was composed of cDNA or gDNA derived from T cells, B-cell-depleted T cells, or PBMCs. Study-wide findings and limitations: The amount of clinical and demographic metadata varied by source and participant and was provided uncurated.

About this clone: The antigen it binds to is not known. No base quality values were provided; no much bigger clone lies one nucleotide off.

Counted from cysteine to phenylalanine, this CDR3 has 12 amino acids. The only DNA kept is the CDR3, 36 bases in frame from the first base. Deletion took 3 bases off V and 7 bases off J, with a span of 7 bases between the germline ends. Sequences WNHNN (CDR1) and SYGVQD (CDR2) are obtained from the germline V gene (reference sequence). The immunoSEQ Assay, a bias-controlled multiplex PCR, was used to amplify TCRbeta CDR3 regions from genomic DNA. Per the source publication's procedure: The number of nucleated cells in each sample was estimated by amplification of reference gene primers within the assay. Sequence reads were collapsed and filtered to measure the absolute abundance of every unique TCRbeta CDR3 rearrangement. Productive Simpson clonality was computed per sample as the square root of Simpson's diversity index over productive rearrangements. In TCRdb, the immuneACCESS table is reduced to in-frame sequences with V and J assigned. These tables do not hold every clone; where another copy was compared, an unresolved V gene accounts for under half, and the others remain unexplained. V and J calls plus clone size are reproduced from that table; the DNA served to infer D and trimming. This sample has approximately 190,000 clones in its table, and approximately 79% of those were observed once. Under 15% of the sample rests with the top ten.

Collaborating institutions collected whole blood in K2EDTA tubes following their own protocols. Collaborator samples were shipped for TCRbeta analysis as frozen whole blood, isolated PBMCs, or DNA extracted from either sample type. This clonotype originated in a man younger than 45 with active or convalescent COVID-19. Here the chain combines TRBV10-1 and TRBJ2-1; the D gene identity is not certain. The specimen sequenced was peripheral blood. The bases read TGCGCCAGCAGTGATTGGCATAATGAGCAGTTCTTC. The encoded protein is CASSDWHNEQFF.